This T cell receptor beta chain was sequenced for a study of T-cell reconstitution after alpha-beta-depleted transplantation in children (dated by TCRdb to between 2015 and 2016). Broadly, across the study: The study quantitatively tracked T-cell immune reconstitution after TCRalphabeta/CD19-depleted allogeneic hematopoietic cell transplantation in children using TCR repertoire profiling. Results the study describes overall, beyond this receptor: The frequencies of hyperexpanded clones fell over the following months, and after one year, T-cell counts and TCRbeta diversity were mostly attributed to newly produced T cells. In some patients, high TCRbeta diversity at day 60 was attributed to recipient T cells and intrathymic progenitors that had survived conditioning. The apparently early recovery of alphabetaT-cell counts about two months after transplant reportedly depended on only several hundred rapidly expanded clones that came from non-depleted graft cells.

This clonotype has at least ten counts. Its binding antigen is unknown. Per-nucleotide qualities are absent, and no much larger clonotype sits a single base away. CDR1 MNHNS and CDR2 SASEGT were looked up in the germline V gene. The CDR3 numbers 13 residues from cysteine through phenylalanine. The CDR3 DNA has 39 bases and is translated from base 1. A distance of 11 bases separates the germline ends of V and J, which lose 5 bases and 5 bases respectively. The sample's treatment or condition label is to be understood as: allogeneic hematopoietic cell transplantation with graft depleted of TCRalphabeta T cells and CD19 B cells. The children who served as transplant recipients had been given grafts of TCRalphabeta/CD19-depleted allogeneic hematopoietic cells. Library construction relied on PCR. Sequencing instrument: Illumina HiSeq 2500. TCR library preparation used molecular barcoding, with unique molecular identifiers applied to normalize quantification of the TCRbeta repertoire. TCRdb passed the public sequencing reads through fastp at Q25 and MiXCR, retaining productive beta sequences. CDR3 protein sequences are deduplicated, and each keeps its most common genes and DNA. Counted in this sample were 98,000 or so distinct CDR3 sequences; 5% to 8% of them appeared once. Approximately 23% of the sample is taken by the ten largest.

The source of this sequence is a male patient aged 2 to 9 who had a stem cell transplant for acute lymphoblastic leukemia, so the T cells may come from the graft donor. This sample comprised PBMCs, mostly from graft donor cells, obtained 360 days after TCRalphabeta/CD19-depleted stem cell transplant. The sequence joins TRBV6-1 to TRBJ2-3; a tentative D match to TRBD2 spans 6 bases. Read as DNA, the sequence is TGTGCCAGCAGTCTGGGAGCGGGAGATACGCAGTATTTT. It codes for CASSLGAGDTQYF.